Below are 13 T cell receptor beta chains sequenced from a single sample in a study of PD-1 blockade in classical Hodgkin lymphoma. Patients all relapsed after autologous stem cell transplantation, and there was variation in brentuximab vedotin exposure. The study purified CD4+ T cells from thawed PBMCs using magnetic negative selection. The repertoire was sequenced with immunoSEQ multiplex PCR; TCRdb's copy has only in-frame clones and lacks some. The sample has approximately 30,000 clones, over 60% seen once. Here the sequenced sample was CD4+ T cells from blood, taken at baseline. These receptors were obtained from a human donor with classical Hodgkin lymphoma.

The chain combines TRBV27 with TRBJ2-3; 8 bases are shared with TRBD2. This CDR3 contains 16 residues. V was pared by 6 bases and J by 2 bases, with 10 bases of the junction left unmatched. Germline CDR1 MNHEY, CDR2 SMNVEV (reference sequence). CDR3 DNA: TGTGCCAGCAGGCGCCTAGCGGGTTTATTCACAGATACGCAGTATTTT. It specifies CASRRLAGLFTDTQYF.

Comments on this clone: The same CDR3 arises from other DNA sequences in this sample as well. The rearrangement links TRBV18 to TRBJ2-3; D remains ambiguous. CDR3 size: 11 residues. Germline V lookup: CDR1 KGHSH, CDR2 LQKENI. With 3 bases removed from V and 6 bases from J, the gap between germline ends came to 4 bases. The CDR3 sequence is CASSPADTQYF. The CDR3 bases are TGTGCCAGCTCACCGGCGGATACGCAGTATTTT.

The CDR3: CASSFYRGTEAFF. Here the CDR3 DNA reads TGTGCCAGCAGCTTTTACAGGGGCACTGAAGCTTTCTTT. V and J are TRBV7-6 and TRBJ1-1, with TRBD1 matching 7 bases. Losses at the gene ends were 3 bases for V and 4 bases for J; bases not matched to a gene: 2. The CDR3 is 13 residues long. Germline V lookup: CDR1 SGHVS, CDR2 FNYEAQ.

This chain connects TRBV7-2 to TRBJ2-1; D is unclear. Trimming removed 1 base from V and 6 bases from J, with 13 bases in between. CDR3 size: 15 residues. Germline V gene sequence: CDR1 SGHTA, CDR2 FQGNSA. The CDR3 region is CASSLEVSRANEQFF. The DNA of the CDR3 is TGTGCCAGCAGCTTAGAGGTTAGTAGGGCCAATGAGCAGTTCTTC.

The chain couples TRBV28 to TRBJ2-5; 9 bases map to TRBD2. Germline assignment: CDR1 MDHEN and CDR2 SYDVKM. V was clipped by 10 bases and J by 5 bases; unmatched bases: 11. The CDR3 has 14 residues. In nucleotides, the CDR3 is TGTGCCACCAACCGGCGGGGGGGCAGTGAGACCCAGTACTTC. Protein product: CATNRRGGSETQYF.

This sequence joins TRBV7-2 and TRBJ2-7; D gene ambiguous. With 5 bases removed from V and 1 base from J, the gap between germline ends came to 9 bases. Per the germline V gene, CDR1 is SGHTA and CDR2 is FQGNSA. The CDR3 consists of 13 residues. Here the CDR3 reads CASSPGPSYEQYF. The CDR3 bases are TGTGCCAGCAGCCCAGGACCTTCCTACGAGCAGTACTTC. Together with reference TRBV7-2 and TRBJ2-7, the CDR3 gives the full variable domain: GAGVSQSPSNKVTEKGKDVELRCDPISGHTALYWYRQSLGQGLEFLIYFQGNSAPDKSGLPSDRFSAERTGGSVSTLTIQRTQQEDSAVYLCASSPGPSYEQYFGPGTRLTVT.

The J gene is TRBJ1-5, the V gene TRBV27; D is perhaps TRBD1 (6 bases). There are 13 residues in the CDR3. From germline, CDR1 is MNHEY and CDR2 SMNVEV (reference sequence). Trimming removed 5 bases from V and 8 bases from J, with 13 bases in between. The CDR3 here is CASSPLYREPQHF. The CDR3 DNA follows: TGTGCCAGCAGTCCCCTATACAGGGAGCCCCAGCATTTT.

The chain carries TRBV30 and TRBJ1-5; D remains ambiguous. V lost 0 bases, J lost 9 bases, and 12 bases lay in between. Germline V gene sequence: CDR1 GTSNPN, CDR2 SVGIG (reference sequence). The CDR3 consists of 13 residues. The CDR3 is CAWSVGPGLPQHF. DNA of the CDR3: TGTGCCTGGAGTGTTGGTCCGGGTCTGCCCCAGCATTTT.

This clone has only one observation. This chain connects TRBV7-2 to TRBJ2-2, with D possibly being TRBD1 (7 bases). This CDR3 contains 14 residues. Germline loops: CDR1 SGHTA, CDR2 FQGNSA. Deletions cut 1 base from V and 6 bases from J, with 9 bases between. The CDR3 region is CASSLVRGAGELFF. CDR3 DNA: TGTGCCAGCAGCTTAGTCAGGGGGGCCGGGGAGCTGTTTTTT.

The J gene is TRBJ1-5, the V gene TRBV5-6; 8 bases align to TRBD1. The CDR3 spans 16 residues. The V gene's germline CDR1 is SGHDT and CDR2 YYEEEE. The J segment lost 5 bases and the V segment lost 4 bases, leaving 11 bases of the junction unmatched. DNA of the CDR3: TGTGCCAGCAGCCTCGGGACAGGCGGCCGGGATCAGCCCCAGCATTTT. This codes for CASSLGTGGRDQPQHF.

The gene calls are TRBV4-1 and TRBJ1-5; D is unclear. Germline CDR1 MGHRA, CDR2 YSYEKL. CDR3 size: 13 residues. V lost 4 bases and J 3 bases, leaving 7 bases between the germline ends. CDR3 protein: CASSRGDNQPQHF. The CDR3 region has the DNA TGCGCCAGCAGCCGGGGAGACAATCAGCCCCAGCATTTT.

This chain uses TRBV13 with TRBJ2-7; 10 nucleotides agree with TRBD2. The CDR3 length is 14 residues. Germline loops: CDR1 PRHDT, CDR2 FYEKMQ (reference sequence). Germline trimming cut 5 bases from V and 3 bases from J; bases unmatched to any gene: 4. As DNA, the CDR3 is TGTGCCAGCAGCCATTCTAGCGGGGGCTACGAGCAGTACTTC. Its translation: CASSHSSGGYEQYF.

The chain uses TRBV28 and TRBJ1-2; 9 bases are shared with TRBD1. There are 13 residues in the CDR3. Germline V CDR1 and CDR2: MDHEN, SYDVKM. The V segment lost 6 bases and the J segment 4 bases; nucleotides outside the gene matches: 3. The CDR3 DNA reads TGTGCCAGCAGCCTGGGACAGGGCTATGGCTACACCTTC. Its protein product is CASSLGQGYGYTF.